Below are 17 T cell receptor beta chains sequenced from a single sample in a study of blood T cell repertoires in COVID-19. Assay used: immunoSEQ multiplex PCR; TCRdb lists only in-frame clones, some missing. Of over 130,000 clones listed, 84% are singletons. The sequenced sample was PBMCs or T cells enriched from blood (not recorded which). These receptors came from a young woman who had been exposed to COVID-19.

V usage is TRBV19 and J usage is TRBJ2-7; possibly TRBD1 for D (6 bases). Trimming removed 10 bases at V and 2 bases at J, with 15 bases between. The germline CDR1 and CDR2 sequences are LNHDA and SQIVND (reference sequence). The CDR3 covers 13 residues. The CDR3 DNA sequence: TGTGCCACCAGGGGTCCCGAAACCTACGAGCAGTACTTC. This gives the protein CATRGPETYEQYF.

The DNA of the CDR3 is TGTGCCAGCAGGGGGGACTACTCCTACGAGCAGTACTTC. This codes for CASRGDYSYEQYF. This sequence joins TRBV7-9 and TRBJ2-7; TRBD2 matches 7 bases. J lost 0 bases, V lost 6 bases, and 2 bases had no gene match. The CDR3 is 13 amino acids. Germline V gene data show CDR1 as SEHNR and CDR2 as FQNEAQ (reference sequence).

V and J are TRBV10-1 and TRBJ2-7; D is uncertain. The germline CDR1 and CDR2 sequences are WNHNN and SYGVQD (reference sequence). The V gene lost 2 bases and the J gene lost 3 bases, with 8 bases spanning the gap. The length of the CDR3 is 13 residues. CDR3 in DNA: TGCGCCAGCAGTGAGGAAGCGCACTACGAGCAGTACTTC. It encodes CASSEEAHYEQYF.

This CDR3 is CASIFEAGGNQPQHF. DNA for the CDR3: TGTGCCAGTATCTTCGAGGCCGGAGGCAATCAGCCCCAGCATTTT. The chain recombines TRBV19 with TRBJ1-5; D gene unclear. V was pared by 7 bases and J by 2 bases, with 15 bases between. There are 15 residues in the CDR3. The germline gives CDR1 LNHDA, CDR2 SQIVND (reference sequence).

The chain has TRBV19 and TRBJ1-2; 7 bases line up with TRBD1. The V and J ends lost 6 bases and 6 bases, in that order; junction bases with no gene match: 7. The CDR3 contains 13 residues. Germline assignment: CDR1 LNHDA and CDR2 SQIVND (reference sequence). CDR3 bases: TGTGCCAGTAGGCAACAGGGGATAAATGGCTACACCTTC. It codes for CASRQQGINGYTF.

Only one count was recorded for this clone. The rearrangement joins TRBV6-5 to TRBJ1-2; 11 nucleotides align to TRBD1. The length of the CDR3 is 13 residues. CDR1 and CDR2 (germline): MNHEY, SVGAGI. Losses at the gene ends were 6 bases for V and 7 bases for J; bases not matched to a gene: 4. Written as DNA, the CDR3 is TGTGCCAGCAGACCGGGACAGGGGGGTGGCTACACCTTC. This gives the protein CASRPGQGGGYTF.

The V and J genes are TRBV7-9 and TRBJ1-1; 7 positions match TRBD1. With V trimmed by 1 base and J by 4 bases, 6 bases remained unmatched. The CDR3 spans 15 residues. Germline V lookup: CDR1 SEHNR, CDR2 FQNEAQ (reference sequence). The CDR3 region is CASSLGWQGGTEAFF. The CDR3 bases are TGTGCCAGCAGCTTAGGTTGGCAGGGGGGCACTGAAGCTTTCTTT.

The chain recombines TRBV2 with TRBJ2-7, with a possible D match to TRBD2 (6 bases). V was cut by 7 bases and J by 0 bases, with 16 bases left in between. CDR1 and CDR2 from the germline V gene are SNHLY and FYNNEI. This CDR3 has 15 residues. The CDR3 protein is CASTLSPSASYEQYF. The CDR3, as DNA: TGTGCCAGCACCCTCTCCCCTAGCGCCTCCTACGAGCAGTACTTC.

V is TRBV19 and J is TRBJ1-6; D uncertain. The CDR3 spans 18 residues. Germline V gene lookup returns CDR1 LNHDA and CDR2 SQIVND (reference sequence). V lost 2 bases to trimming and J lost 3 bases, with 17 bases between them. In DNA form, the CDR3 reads TGTGCCAGTAGTATACCTACACCCGGCCCGGGCTATAATTCACCCCTCCACTTT. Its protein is CASSIPTPGPGYNSPLHF.

The DNA of the CDR3 is TGTGCCTGGAGTGTACTACGCTATCTGGATACGCAGTATTTT. This gives the protein CAWSVLRYLDTQYF. The V call is TRBV30, the J call TRBJ2-3; no clear D. V shed 0 bases and J shed 6 bases, with 13 bases lying between them. Germline CDR1 is GTSNPN and CDR2 is SVGIG (reference sequence). CDR3 length: 14 residues. Using reference TRBV30 and TRBJ2-3 for the parts outside the CDR3, the full variable domain is SQTIHQWPATLVQPVGSPLSLECTVEGTSNPNLYWYRQAAGRGLQLLFYSVGIGQISSEVPQNLSASRPQDRQFILSSKKLLLSDSGFYLCAWSVLRYLDTQYFGPGTRLTVL.

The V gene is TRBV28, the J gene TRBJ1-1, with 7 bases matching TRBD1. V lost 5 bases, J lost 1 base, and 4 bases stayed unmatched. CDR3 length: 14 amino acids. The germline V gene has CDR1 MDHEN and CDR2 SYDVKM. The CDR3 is CASSPTGRNTEAFF. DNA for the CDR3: TGTGCCAGCAGTCCGACAGGGAGGAACACTGAAGCTTTCTTT.

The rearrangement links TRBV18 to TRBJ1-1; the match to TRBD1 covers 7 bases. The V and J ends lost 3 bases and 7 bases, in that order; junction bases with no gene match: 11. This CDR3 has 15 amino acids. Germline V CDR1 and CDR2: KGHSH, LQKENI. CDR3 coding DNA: TGTGCCAGCTCACCCCTCAGGGGGGACCTTGATGAAGCTTTCTTT. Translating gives CASSPLRGDLDEAFF.

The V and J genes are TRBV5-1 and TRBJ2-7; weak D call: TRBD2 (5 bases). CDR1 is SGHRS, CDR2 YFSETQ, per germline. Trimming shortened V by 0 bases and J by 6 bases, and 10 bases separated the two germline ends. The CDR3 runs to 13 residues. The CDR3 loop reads CASSLDPGTEQYF. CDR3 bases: TGCGCCAGCAGCTTGGATCCGGGAACCGAGCAGTACTTC.

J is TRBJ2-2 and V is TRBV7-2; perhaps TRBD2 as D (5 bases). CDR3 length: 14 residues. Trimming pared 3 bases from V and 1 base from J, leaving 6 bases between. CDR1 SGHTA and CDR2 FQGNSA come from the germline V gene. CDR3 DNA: TGTGCCAGCAGCTTGGACTGGAACACCGGGGAGCTGTTTTTT. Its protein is CASSLDWNTGELFF.

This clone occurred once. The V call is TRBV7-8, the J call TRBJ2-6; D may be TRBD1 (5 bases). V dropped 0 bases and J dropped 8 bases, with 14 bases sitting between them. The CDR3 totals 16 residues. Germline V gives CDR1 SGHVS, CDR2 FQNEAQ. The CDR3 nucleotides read TGTGCCAGCAGCTTAGCCCACGCACAGGCGTCCAACGTCCTGACTTTC. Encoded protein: CASSLAHAQASNVLTF.

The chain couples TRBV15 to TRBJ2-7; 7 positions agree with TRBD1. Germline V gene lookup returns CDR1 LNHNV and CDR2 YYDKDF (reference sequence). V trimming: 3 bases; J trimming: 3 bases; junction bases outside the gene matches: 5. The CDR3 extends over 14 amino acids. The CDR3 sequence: CATSRPGQFYEQYF. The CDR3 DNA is TGTGCCACCAGCAGGCCGGGACAGTTCTACGAGCAGTACTTC.

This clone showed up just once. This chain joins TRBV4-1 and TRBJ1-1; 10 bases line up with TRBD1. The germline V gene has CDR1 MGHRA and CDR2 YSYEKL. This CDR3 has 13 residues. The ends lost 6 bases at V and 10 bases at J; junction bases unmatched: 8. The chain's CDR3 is CASRQDRGWRAFF. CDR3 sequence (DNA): TGCGCCAGCAGACAGGACAGGGGGTGGAGAGCTTTCTTT.